This T cell receptor (beta chain) derives from a study of Tregs in tolerant kidney transplant recipients. Sequenced by immunoSEQ multiplex PCR; TCRdb stores in-frame clones only, minus some. The sample records around 120,000 clones, almost 95% being singletons. Unstimulated Tregs (CD4+CD25+CD127-) and CD4+CD25- non-Tregs were sorted from PBMCs. CDR1 is MGHRA, CDR2 YSYEKL, per germline. CDR3 size: 16 residues. The V gene lost 0 bases and the J gene lost 6 bases, with 16 bases spanning the gap. Points on this clone: What it binds is not known.

General study findings and limits: Few patients were studied, so findings need validation in larger groups. Biological reproducibility was not directly addressed, but technical replication error appeared minimal. Activated donor B cell expansion appeared to reveal the most relevant donor-specific TCRbeta repertoire.

The clonotype was recovered from a human donor in good health. V and J are TRBV4-1 and TRBJ2-3; a weak D match, TRBD1 (5 bases). The material sequenced was CD4+ T cells from blood. This CDR3 reads CASSQEDQGRADTQYF. The CDR3 DNA reads as TGCGCCAGCAGCCAAGAAGACCAGGGCCGGGCCGATACGCAGTATTTT.